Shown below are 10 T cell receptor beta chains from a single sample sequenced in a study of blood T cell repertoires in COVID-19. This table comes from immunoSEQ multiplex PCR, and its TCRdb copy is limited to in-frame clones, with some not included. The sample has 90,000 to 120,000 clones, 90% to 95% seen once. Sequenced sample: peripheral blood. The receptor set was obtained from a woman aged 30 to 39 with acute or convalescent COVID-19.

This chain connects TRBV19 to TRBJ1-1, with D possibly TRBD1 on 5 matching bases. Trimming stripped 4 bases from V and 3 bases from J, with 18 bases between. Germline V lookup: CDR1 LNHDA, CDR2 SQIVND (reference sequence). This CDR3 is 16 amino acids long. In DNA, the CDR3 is TGTGCCAGTAGTAGTGCCAGGGTGTCAACGGACACTGAAGCTTTCTTT. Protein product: CASSSARVSTDTEAFF.

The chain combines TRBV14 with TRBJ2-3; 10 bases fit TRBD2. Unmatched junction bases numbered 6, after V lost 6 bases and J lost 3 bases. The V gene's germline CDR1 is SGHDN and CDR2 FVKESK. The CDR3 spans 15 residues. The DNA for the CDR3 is TGTGCCAGCAGTGCTAGCGGGAGTGGGACAGATACGCAGTATTTT. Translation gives CASSASGSGTDTQYF.

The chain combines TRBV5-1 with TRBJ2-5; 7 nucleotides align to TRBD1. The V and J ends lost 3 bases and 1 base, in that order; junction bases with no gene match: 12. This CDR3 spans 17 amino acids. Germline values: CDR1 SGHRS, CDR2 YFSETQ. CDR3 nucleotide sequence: TGCGCCAGCAGCTACCACCCTGGGACAGCAGTCCAAGAGACCCAGTACTTC. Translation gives CASSYHPGTAVQETQYF.

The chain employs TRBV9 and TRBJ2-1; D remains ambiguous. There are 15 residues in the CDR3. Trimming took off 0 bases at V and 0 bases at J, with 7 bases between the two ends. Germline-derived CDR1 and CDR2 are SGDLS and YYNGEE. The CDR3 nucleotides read TGTGCCAGCAGCGTAGGGTCGAGCTCCTACAATGAGCAGTTCTTC. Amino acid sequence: CASSVGSSSYNEQFF.

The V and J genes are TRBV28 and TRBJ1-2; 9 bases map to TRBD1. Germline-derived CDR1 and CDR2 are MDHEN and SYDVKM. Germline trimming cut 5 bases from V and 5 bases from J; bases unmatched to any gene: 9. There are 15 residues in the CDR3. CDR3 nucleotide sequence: TGTGCCAGCAGTCCCCGGGGACAGGGAACATATGGCTACACCTTC. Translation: CASSPRGQGTYGYTF.

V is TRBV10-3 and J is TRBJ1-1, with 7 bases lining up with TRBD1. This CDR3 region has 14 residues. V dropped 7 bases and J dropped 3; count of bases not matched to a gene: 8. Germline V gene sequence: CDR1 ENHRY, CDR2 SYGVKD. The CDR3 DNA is TGTGCCATCAACAAACAGGGGTCGGACACTGAAGCTTTCTTT. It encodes CAINKQGSDTEAFF.

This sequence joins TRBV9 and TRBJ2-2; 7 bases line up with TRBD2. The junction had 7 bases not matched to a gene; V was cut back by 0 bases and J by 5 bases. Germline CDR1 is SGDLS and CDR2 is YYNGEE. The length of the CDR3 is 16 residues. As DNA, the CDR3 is TGTGCCAGCAGCGTAGGGCTAGCGGCCCAAACCGGGGAGCTGTTTTTT. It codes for CASSVGLAAQTGELFF.

The CDR3 loop reads CASSYSPQPLHF. The CDR3 region has the DNA TGTGCCAGCAGTTACTCGCCACAACCCCTCCACTTT. The V call is TRBV6-2 or TRBV6-3, the J call TRBJ1-6; D is ambiguous. V dropped 0 bases and J dropped 12 bases, with 6 bases sitting between them. The CDR3 loop spans 12 amino acids. The V gene's germline CDR1 is MNHEY and CDR2 SVGEGT.

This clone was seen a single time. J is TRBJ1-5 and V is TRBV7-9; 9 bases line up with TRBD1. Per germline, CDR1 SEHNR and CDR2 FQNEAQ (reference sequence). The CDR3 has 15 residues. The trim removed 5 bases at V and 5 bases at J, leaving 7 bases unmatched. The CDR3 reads CASSPGTGTYQPQHF. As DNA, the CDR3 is TGTGCCAGCAGCCCCGGGACAGGGACATATCAGCCCCAGCATTTT.

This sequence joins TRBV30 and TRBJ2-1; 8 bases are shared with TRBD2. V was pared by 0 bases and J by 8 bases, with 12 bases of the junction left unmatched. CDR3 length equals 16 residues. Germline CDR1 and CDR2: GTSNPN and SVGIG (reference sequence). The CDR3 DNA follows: TGTGCCTGGAGTGTGGGACTAGTCTTTGCCGGAGATGAGCAGTTCTTC. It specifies CAWSVGLVFAGDEQFF. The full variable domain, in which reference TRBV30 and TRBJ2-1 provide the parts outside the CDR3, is SQTIHQWPATLVQPVGSPLSLECTVEGTSNPNLYWYRQAAGRGLQLLFYSVGIGQISSEVPQNLSASRPQDRQFILSSKKLLLSDSGFYLCAWSVGLVFAGDEQFFGPGTRLTVL.